The 18 T cell receptor beta chains below come from one sample, sequenced in a study of T cells in Graves' hyperthyroidism and ophthalmopathy. Amplification yielded TCR beta CDR3 regions, with RNA transcripts as the source. TCR CDR3 regions were first amplified by RT-PCR with HTBI primers. TCRdb itself ran the multiplex PCR reads through MiXCR, one entry per CDR3 protein. The sample has around 520,000 distinct CDR3 sequences, around a quarter seen once; the top ten hold 11%. Sequences were obtained from blood. These receptors came from a woman aged 25 to 39 with Graves' ophthalmopathy.

This clonotype has ten or more counts. The chain employs TRBV6-1 and TRBJ2-7; the D is unclear. V was cut by 5 bases and J by 0 bases, with 8 bases left in between. The CDR3 runs to 13 residues. In germline, CDR1 is MNHNS, CDR2 SASEGT. The CDR3 DNA follows: TGTGCCAGCAGTAATTTAATCTCCTACGAGCAGTACTTC. Residues: CASSNLISYEQYF.

This chain connects TRBV24-1 to TRBJ2-2; tentatively, D is TRBD1 or TRBD2 (5 bases each). The V gene's germline CDR1 is KGHDR and CDR2 SFDVKD. The CDR3 loop spans 14 amino acids. Trimming stripped 6 bases from V and 5 bases from J, with 12 bases between. The CDR3 protein is CATSSYGGTGELFF. For the CDR3, the DNA is TGTGCCACCAGTTCGTATGGGGGAACCGGGGAGCTGTTTTTT.

The sample holds many counts of this clonotype. The chain joins TRBV7-2 to TRBJ2-5; D is perhaps TRBD1 (6 bases). The CDR3 totals 15 residues. With 5 bases removed from V and 1 base from J, the gap between germline ends came to 14 bases. Germline values: CDR1 SGHTA, CDR2 FQGNSA. In DNA form, the CDR3 reads TGTGCCAGCAGCACAATGGGACACCCCCAAGAGACCCAGTACTTC. Protein: CASSTMGHPQETQYF.

The chain carries TRBV24-1 and TRBJ2-5; TRBD1 aligns across 9 bases. The CDR3 extends over 16 amino acids. With 9 bases clipped from V and 5 bases from J, the junction kept 15 bases outside the gene matches. The germline gives CDR1 KGHDR, CDR2 SFDVKD. For the CDR3, the DNA is TGTGCCACCGGACGGACAGGGGCAGGATTCGAGGAGACCCAGTACTTC. It codes for CATGRTGAGFEETQYF.

This clonotype came up many times. The V call is TRBV12-3 or TRBV12-4, the J call TRBJ1-2; 9 bases are shared with TRBD1. CDR3 length equals 13 residues. J lost 8 bases, V lost 3 bases, and 4 bases had no gene match. Here the CDR3 reads CASSFRDRAGYTF. CDR3 sequence (DNA): TGTGCCAGCAGTTTCCGGGACAGGGCAGGCTACACCTTC.

The chain joins TRBV7-4 to TRBJ2-7; 15 positions agree with TRBD2. This CDR3 comprises 17 residues. Germline CDR1 SGHVT, CDR2 SQSDAQ. The V segment lost 6 bases and the J segment 3 bases; nucleotides outside the gene matches: 9. The CDR3 loop is CASSQSGTSGGNYEQYF. CDR3 nucleotide sequence: TGTGCCAGCAGTCAATCCGGGACTAGCGGGGGGAACTACGAGCAGTACTTC.

The CDR3 loop is CAWSRGGGGYEQYF. In nucleotides, the CDR3 is TGTGCCTGGAGCCGCGGGGGGGGCGGATACGAGCAGTACTTC. This chain links TRBV30 with TRBJ2-7; TRBD2 agrees at 9 bases. The CDR3 is made up of 14 amino acids. Germline CDR1 and CDR2: GTSNPN and SVGIG (reference sequence). Trimming removed 3 bases from V and 4 bases from J; junction bases left unmatched: 7.

This clonotype was seen many times. The chain has TRBV15 and TRBJ1-1, with D perhaps matching TRBD1 (6 bases). The CDR3 runs to 15 residues. Per germline, CDR1 LNHNV and CDR2 YYDKDF (reference sequence). Trimming stripped 3 bases from V and 0 bases from J, with 11 bases between. The CDR3 is CATSSGTGMNTEAFF. In DNA form, the CDR3 reads TGTGCCACCAGCAGTGGAACAGGGATGAACACTGAAGCTTTCTTT. Supplemented by reference TRBV15 and TRBJ1-1, the full variable domain reads DAMVIQNPRYQVTQFGKPVTLSCSQTLNHNVMYWYQQKSSQAPKLLFHYYDKDFNNEADTPDNFQSRRPNTSFCFLDIRSPGLGDTAMYLCATSSGTGMNTEAFFGQGTRLTVV.

This clonotype was counted between two and nine times. This chain links TRBV7-9 with TRBJ2-7; TRBD2 matches at 8 bases. V was clipped by 4 bases and J by 6 bases; unmatched bases: 5. The CDR3 totals 13 residues. CDR1 is SEHNR, CDR2 FQNEAQ, per germline (reference sequence). The DNA for the CDR3 is TGTGCCAGCAGCTCGAGCACTAGCGGCGAGCAGTACTTC. Translation gives CASSSSTSGEQYF.

This clonotype was observed many times. The rearrangement joins TRBV10-3 to TRBJ2-7; the D gene is possibly TRBD2 (5 bases). The V gene's germline CDR1 is ENHRY and CDR2 SYGVKD. V was shortened by 4 bases and J by 4 bases, with 14 bases between the two germline ends. This CDR3 comprises 14 residues. CDR3 sequence (DNA): TGTGCCATCAGTGGTCGCCTTGGGGAGTACGAGCAGTACTTC. Protein sequence: CAISGRLGEYEQYF.

The chain has TRBV30 and TRBJ1-1, with 10 bases that match TRBD1. Germline trimming cut 0 bases from V and 4 bases from J; bases unmatched to any gene: 2. Germline assignment: CDR1 GTSNPN and CDR2 SVGIG (reference sequence). The CDR3 consists of 14 residues. CDR3 region: CAWSVGQGTTEAFF. DNA for the CDR3: TGTGCCTGGAGTGTGGGACAGGGGACCACTGAAGCTTTCTTT.

This clonotype was detected ten times or more. The chain's CDR3 is CASSVGPGYGYTF. The CDR3 DNA is TGTGCCAGCAGCGTAGGGCCAGGCTATGGCTACACCTTC. The rearrangement joins TRBV9 to TRBJ1-2; D unclear. Germline V gene sequence: CDR1 SGDLS, CDR2 YYNGEE. Trimming stripped 0 bases from V and 4 bases from J, with 7 bases between. This CDR3 is built from 13 residues.

In this sample, this clonotype turned up many times. V is TRBV5-1 and J is TRBJ1-2; D not certain. V lost 4 bases and J lost 4, with 11 bases in between. This CDR3 spans 13 amino acids. Germline lookup yields CDR1 SGHRS and CDR2 YFSETQ. CDR3 coding DNA: TGCGCCAGCAGCCCTCAATCAGGCTATGGCTACACCTTC. Amino acid sequence: CASSPQSGYGYTF.

The sample holds many counts of this clonotype. The chain carries TRBV28 and TRBJ2-5, with D hard to call. V lost 4 bases and J lost 3, with 15 bases in between. The CDR3 has 15 residues. Germline CDR1 reads MDHEN; CDR2 reads SYDVKM. The CDR3 DNA is TGTGCCAGCAGTTCCGAATTGGTCGAGAAAGAGACCCAGTACTTC. It encodes CASSSELVEKETQYF.

This clonotype was counted many times. The DNA for the CDR3 is TGCAGTGCTCTTATAGGACCCGAAGACACCTACTATGGCTACACCTTC. Residues: CSALIGPEDTYYGYTF. The J gene is TRBJ1-2, the V gene TRBV20-1, with D unclear. The CDR3 consists of 16 residues. CDR1 DFQATT and CDR2 SNEGSKA come from the germline V gene (reference sequence). V lost 5 bases and J 3 bases, leaving 22 bases between the germline ends.

This clonotype was recorded a few times. The chain links TRBV12-3 or TRBV12-4 to TRBJ2-5; TRBD1 matches at 8 bases. The CDR3 length is 14 residues. Trimming at V came to 5 bases and at J to 5 bases, leaving 7 bases not matched to a gene. Written as DNA, the CDR3 is TGTGCCAGCAGTCCACCACAGGGGGTGGAGACCCAGTACTTC. Its protein product is CASSPPQGVETQYF.

This clonotype was counted between two and nine times. The junction departs from germline at one end; a sequencing error may be responsible. This chain connects TRBV14 to TRBJ1-1; the D is unclear. The CDR3 sequence is 11 residues long. Germline V gives CDR1 SGHDN, CDR2 FVKESK. As DNA, the CDR3 is TGTGCCAGCATCCGCGGCCCTGATGCTTTCTTT. This encodes CASIRGPDAFF. The full variable domain, in which reference TRBV14 and TRBJ1-1 provide the parts outside the CDR3, is EAGVTQFPSHSVIEKGQTVTLRCDPISGHDNLYWYRRVMGKEIKFLLHFVKESKQDESGMPNNRFLAERTGGTYSTLKVQPAELEDSGVYFCASIRGPDAFFGQGTRLTVV.

The chain couples TRBV4-3 to TRBJ1-2; a possible D gene is TRBD1 (5 bases). This CDR3 has 16 amino acids. Germline V lookup: CDR1 LGHNA, CDR2 YSLEER. The V gene lost 0 bases and the J gene lost 4 bases, with 15 bases spanning the gap. CDR3: CASSQEHRQRRYGYTF. DNA for the CDR3: TGCGCCAGCAGCCAAGAACACCGACAGAGACGCTATGGCTACACCTTC.